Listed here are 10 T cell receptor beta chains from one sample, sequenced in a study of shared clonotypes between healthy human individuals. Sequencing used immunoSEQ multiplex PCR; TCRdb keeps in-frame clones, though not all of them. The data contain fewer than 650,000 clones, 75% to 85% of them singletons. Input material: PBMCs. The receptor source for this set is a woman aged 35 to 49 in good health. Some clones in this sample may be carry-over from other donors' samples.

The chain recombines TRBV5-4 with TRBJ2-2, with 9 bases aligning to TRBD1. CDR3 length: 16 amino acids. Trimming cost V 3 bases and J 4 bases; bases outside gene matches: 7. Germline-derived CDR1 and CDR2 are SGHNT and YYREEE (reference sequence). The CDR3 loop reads CASSSRQGGLTGELFF. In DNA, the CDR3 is TGTGCCAGCAGCTCACGACAGGGGGGCCTCACCGGGGAGCTGTTTTTT.

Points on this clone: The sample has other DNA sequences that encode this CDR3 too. The CDR3, as DNA: TGTGCCAGCTCACCGGGCAGGGGGCAAGAGACCCAGTACTTC. Amino acids: CASSPGRGQETQYF. The gene calls are TRBV18 and TRBJ2-5; the match to TRBD1 covers 7 bases. The CDR3 runs 14 residues. V shed 3 bases, J shed 2 bases, and the junction held 3 bases outside the gene matches. Germline loops: CDR1 KGHSH, CDR2 LQKENI.

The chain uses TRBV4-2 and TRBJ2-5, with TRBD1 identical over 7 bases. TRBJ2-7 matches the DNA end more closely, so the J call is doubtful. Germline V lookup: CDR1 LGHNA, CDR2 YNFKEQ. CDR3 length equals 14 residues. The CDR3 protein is CASSLRQGGYEQYF. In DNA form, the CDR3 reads TGTGCCAGCAGCCTCCGACAGGGCGGCTACGAGCAGTACTTC.

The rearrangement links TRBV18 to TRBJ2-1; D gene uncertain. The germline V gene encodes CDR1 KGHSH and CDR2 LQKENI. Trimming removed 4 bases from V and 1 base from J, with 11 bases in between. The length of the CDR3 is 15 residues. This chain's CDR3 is CASSLQDPSYNEQFF. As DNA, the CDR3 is TGTGCCAGCTCACTGCAGGACCCATCCTACAATGAGCAGTTCTTC.

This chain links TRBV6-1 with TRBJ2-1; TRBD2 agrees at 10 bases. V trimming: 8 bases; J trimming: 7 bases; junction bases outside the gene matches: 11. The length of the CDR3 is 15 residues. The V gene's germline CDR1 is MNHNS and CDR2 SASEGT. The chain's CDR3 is CASLLAGVRRNEQFF. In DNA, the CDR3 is TGTGCCAGCCTTCTAGCGGGAGTGCGAAGGAATGAGCAGTTCTTC.

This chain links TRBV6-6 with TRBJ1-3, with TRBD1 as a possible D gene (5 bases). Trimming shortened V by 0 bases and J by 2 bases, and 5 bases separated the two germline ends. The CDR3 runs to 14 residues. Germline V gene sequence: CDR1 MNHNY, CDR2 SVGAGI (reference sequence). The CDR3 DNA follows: TGTGCCAGCAGTTACTCAGGGGCTGGAAACACCATATATTTT. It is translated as CASSYSGAGNTIYF.

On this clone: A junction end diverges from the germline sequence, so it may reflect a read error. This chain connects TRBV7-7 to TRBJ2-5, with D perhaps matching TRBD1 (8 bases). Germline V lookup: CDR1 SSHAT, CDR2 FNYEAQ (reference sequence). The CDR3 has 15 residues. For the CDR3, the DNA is TGTGCTAGCAGCCTACCGACAGGGGAGGGAGAGACCCAGTACTTC. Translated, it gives CASSLPTGEGETQYF.

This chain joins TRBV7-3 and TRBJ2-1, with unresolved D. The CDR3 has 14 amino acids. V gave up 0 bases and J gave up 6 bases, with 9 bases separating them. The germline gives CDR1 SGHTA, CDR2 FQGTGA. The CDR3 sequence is CASSLTRESNEQFF. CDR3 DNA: TGTGCCAGCAGCTTAACAAGGGAATCCAATGAGCAGTTCTTC.

CDR3 in amino acids: CASSPRGAGAGGKQYF. The DNA of the CDR3 is TGTGCCAGCAGTCCCCGGGGGGCGGGAGCCGGCGGGAAGCAGTACTTC. The chain joins TRBV28 to TRBJ2-7; the D gene is possibly TRBD2 (7 bases). CDR1 is MDHEN and CDR2 is SYDVKM in the germline V gene. Trimming pared 5 bases from V and 8 bases from J, leaving 25 bases between. The CDR3 spans 16 residues.

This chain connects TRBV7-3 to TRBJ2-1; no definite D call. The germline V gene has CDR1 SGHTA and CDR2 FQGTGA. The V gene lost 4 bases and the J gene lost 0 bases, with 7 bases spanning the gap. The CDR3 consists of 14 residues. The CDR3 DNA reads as TGTGCCAGCAGCTCCGCTAGCTCCTACAATGAGCAGTTCTTC. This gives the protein CASSSASSYNEQFF.